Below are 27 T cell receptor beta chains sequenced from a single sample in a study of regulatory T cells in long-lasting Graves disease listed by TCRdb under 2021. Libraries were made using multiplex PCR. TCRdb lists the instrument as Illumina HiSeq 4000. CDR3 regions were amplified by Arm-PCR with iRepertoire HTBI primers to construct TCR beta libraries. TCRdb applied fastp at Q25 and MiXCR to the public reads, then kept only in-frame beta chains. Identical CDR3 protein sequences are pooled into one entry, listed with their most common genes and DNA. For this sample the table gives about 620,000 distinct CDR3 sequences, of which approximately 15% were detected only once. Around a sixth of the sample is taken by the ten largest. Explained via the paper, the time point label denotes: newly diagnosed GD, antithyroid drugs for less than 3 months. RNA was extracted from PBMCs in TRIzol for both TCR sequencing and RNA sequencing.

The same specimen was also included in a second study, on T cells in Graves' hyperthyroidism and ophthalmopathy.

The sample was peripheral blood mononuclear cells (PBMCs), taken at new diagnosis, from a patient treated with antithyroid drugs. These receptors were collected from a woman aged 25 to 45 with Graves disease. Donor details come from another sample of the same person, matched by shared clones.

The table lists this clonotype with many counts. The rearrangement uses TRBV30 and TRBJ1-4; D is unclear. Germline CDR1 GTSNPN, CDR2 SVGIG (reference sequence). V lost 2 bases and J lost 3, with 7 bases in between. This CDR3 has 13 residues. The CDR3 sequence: CAWSIPANEKLFF. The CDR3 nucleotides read TGTGCCTGGAGTATCCCGGCTAATGAAAAACTGTTTTTT.

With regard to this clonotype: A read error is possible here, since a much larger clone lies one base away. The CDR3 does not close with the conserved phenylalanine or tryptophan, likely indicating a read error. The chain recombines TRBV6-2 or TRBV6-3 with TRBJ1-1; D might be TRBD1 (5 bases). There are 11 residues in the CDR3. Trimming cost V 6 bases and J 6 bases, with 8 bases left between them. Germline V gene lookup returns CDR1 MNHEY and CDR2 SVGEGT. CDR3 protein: CASRDTSEAFS. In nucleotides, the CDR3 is TGTGCCAGCAGGGACACCTCTGAAGCTTTCTCT.

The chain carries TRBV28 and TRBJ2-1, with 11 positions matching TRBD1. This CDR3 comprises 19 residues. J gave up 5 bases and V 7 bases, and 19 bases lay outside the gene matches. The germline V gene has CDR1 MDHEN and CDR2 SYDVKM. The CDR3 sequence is CASIPGTGGLRADHNEQFF. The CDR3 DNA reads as TGTGCCAGCATTCCCGGGACAGGGGGATTGCGGGCCGACCACAATGAGCAGTTCTTC.

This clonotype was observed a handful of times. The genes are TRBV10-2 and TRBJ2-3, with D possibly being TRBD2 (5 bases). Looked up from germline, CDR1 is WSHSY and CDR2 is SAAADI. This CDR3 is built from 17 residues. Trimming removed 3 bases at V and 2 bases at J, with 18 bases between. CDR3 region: CASSELGSLPNTDTQYF. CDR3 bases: TGCGCCAGCAGTGAACTAGGGTCTCTTCCTAACACAGATACGCAGTATTTT.

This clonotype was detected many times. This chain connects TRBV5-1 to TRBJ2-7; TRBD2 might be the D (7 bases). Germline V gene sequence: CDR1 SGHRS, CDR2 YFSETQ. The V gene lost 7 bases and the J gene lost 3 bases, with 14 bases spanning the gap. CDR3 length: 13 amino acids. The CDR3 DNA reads TGCGCCAGCGCCAGGGGAGGGAACTACGAGCAGTACTTC. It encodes CASARGGNYEQYF.

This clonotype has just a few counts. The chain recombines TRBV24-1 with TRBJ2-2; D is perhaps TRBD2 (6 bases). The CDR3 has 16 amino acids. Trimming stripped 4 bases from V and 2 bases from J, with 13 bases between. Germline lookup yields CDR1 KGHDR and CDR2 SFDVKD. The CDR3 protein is CATSDLAPANTGELFF. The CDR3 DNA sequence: TGTGCCACCAGTGACCTAGCGCCGGCTAACACCGGGGAGCTGTTTTTT.

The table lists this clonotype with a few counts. CDR3 residues: CASSDWSANSPLHF. Here the CDR3 DNA reads TGTGCCAGCAGTGATTGGAGTGCCAATTCACCCCTCCACTTT. This sequence joins TRBV6-1 and TRBJ1-6; no firm D call. Trimming took 3 bases from V and 7 from J, leaving 10 bases between them. CDR3 length: 14 residues. Germline values: CDR1 MNHNS, CDR2 SASEGT.

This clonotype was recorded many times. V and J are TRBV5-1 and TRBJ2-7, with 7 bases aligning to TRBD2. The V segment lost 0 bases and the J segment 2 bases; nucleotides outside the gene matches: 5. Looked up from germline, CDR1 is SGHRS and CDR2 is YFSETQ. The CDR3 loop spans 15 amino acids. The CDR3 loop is CASSLDGLGTYEQYF. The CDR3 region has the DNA TGCGCCAGCAGCTTGGATGGACTAGGGACCTACGAGCAGTACTTC.

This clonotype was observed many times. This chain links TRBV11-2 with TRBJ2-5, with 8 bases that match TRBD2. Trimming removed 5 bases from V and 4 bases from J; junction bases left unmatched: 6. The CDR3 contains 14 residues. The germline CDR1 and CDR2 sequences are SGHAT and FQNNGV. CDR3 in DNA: TGTGCCAGCAGCCCATGGCTAGCGGGAGAGACCCAGTACTTC. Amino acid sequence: CASSPWLAGETQYF.

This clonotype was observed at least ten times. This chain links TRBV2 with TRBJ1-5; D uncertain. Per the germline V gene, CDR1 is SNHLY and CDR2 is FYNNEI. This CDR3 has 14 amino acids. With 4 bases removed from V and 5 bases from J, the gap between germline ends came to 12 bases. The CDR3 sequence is CASSASSNYQPQHF. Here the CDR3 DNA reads TGTGCCAGCAGTGCATCTTCAAACTATCAGCCCCAGCATTTT. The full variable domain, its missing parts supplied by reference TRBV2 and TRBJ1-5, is EPEVTQTPSHQVTQMGQEVILRCVPISNHLYFYWYRQILGQKVEFLVSFYNNEISEKSEIFDDQFSVERPDGSNFTLKIRSTKLEDSAMYFCASSASSNYQPQHFGDGTRLSIL.

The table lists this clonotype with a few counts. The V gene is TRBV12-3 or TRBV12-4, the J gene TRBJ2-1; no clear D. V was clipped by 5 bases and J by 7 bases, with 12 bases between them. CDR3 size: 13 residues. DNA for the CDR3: TGTGCCAGCAGTCCCCGGTGGGCGAATGAGCAGTTCTTC. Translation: CASSPRWANEQFF.

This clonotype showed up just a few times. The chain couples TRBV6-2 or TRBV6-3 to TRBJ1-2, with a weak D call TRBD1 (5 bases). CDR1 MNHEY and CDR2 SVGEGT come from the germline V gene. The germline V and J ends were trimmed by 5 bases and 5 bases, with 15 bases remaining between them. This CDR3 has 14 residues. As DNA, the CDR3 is TGTGCCAGCAGTCCCACTGGGACCGCGTATGGCTACACCTTC. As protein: CASSPTGTAYGYTF.

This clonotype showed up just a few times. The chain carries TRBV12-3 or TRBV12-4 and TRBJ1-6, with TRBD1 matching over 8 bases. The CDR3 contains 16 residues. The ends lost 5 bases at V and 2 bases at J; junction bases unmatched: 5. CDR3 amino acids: CASSDDRGPYNSPLHF. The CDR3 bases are TGTGCCAGCAGTGATGACAGGGGTCCCTATAATTCACCCCTCCACTTT.

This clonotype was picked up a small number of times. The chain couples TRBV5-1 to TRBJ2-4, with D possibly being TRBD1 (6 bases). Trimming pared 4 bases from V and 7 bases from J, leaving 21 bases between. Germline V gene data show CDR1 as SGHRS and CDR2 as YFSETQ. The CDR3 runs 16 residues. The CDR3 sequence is CASSLTATGRINIQYF. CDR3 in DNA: TGCGCCAGCAGCCTAACCGCTACAGGGCGGATTAACATTCAGTACTTC. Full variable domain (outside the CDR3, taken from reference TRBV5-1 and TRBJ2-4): KAGVTQTPRYLIKTRGQQVTLSCSPISGHRSVSWYQQTPGQGLQFLFEYFSETQRNKGNFPGRFSGRQFSNSRSEMNVSTLELGDSALYLCASSLTATGRINIQYFGAGTRLSVL.

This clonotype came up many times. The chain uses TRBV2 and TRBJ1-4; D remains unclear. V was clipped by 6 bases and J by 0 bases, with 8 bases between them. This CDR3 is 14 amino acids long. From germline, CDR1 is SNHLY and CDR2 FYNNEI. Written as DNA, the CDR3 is TGTGCCAGCAGCCCGGATTCAACTAATGAAAAACTGTTTTTT. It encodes CASSPDSTNEKLFF.

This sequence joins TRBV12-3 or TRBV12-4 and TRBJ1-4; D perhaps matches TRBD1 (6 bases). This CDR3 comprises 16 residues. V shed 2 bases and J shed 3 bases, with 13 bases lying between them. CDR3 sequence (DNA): TGTGCCAGCAGTTTAAGTTGGGGGGCCCCTAATGAAAAACTGTTTTTT. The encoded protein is CASSLSWGAPNEKLFF.

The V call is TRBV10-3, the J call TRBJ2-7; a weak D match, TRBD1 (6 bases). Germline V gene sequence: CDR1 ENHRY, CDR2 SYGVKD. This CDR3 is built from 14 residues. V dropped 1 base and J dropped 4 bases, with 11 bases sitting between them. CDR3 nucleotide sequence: TGTGCCATCAGTGAGTGGGGGCTAGCTTACGAGCAGTACTTC. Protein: CAISEWGLAYEQYF.

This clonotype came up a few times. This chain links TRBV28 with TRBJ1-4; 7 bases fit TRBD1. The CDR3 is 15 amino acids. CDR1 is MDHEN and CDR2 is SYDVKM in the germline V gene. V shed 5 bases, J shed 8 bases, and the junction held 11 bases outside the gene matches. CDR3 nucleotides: TGTGCCAGCAGTACCCAGAAGACGACAGGGGAAAAACTGTTTTTT. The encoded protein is CASSTQKTTGEKLFF.

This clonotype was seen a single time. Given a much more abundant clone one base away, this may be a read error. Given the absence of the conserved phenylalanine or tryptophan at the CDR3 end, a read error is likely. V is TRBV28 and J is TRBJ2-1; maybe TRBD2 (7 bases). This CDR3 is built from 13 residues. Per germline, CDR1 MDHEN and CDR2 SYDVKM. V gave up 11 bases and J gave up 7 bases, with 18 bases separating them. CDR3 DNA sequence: TGTGCCTCAAAGGGGGGAGGGCGAAATGAGCAGTTCTCC. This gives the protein CASKGGGRNEQFS.

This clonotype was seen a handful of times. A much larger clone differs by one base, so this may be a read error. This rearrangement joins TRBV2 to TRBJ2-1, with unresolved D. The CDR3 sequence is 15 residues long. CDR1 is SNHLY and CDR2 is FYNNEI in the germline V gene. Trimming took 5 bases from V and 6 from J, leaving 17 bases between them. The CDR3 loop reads CASSSGRSSPNEQFF. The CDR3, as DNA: TGTGCCAGCAGTTCGGGCAGGAGCTCCCCCAATGAGCAGTTCTTC.

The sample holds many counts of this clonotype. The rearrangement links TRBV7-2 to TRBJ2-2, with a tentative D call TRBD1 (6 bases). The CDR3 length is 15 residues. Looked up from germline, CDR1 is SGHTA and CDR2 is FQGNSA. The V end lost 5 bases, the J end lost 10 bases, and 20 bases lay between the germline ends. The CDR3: CASSPGTPALVELFF. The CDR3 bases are TGTGCCAGCAGCCCCGGGACACCCGCCCTTGTGGAGCTGTTTTTT.

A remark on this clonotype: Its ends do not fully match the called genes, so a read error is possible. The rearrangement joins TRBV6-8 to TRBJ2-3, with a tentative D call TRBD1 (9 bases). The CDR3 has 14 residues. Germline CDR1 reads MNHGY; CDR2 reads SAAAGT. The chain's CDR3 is CASSPQGAGGTQYF. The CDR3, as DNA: TGTGCCAGCAGCCCACAGGGGGCGGGGGGTACGCAGTATTTC.

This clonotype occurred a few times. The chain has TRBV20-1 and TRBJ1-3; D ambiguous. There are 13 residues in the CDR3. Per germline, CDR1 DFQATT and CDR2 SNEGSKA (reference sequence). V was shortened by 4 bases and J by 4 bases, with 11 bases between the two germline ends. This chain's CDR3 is CSAKGGPGNTIYF. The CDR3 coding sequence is TGCAGTGCTAAAGGTGGTCCCGGAAACACCATATATTTT.

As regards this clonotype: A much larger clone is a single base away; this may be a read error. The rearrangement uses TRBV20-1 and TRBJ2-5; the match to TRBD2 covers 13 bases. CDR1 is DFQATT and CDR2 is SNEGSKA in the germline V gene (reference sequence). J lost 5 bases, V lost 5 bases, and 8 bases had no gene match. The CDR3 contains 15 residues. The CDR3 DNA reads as TGCAGTGCTCCCCGACTAGCGGGGGGCCTTGAGACCCAGTACTTC. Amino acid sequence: CSAPRLAGGLETQYF.

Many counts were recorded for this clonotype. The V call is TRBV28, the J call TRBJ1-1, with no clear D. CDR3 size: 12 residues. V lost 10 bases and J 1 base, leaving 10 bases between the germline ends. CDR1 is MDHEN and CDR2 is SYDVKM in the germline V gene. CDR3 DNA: TGTGCCACCTACCCCGGGAACACTGAAGCTTTCTTT. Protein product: CATYPGNTEAFF.

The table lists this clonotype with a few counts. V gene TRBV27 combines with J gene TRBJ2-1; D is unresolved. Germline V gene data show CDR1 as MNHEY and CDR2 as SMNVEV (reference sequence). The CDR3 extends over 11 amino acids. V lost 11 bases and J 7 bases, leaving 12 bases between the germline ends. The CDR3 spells CAGTLGNEQFF. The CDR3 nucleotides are TGTGCCGGCACCCTAGGTAATGAGCAGTTCTTC.

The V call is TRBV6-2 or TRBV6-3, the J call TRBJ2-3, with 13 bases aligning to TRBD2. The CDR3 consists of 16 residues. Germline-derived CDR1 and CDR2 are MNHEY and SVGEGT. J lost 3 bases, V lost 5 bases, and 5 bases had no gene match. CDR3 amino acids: CASSEGTSGDTDTQYF. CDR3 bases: TGTGCCAGCAGTGAAGGGACTAGCGGGGATACAGATACGCAGTATTTT.